What follows describes a single T cell receptor beta chain. Its antigen is not known. Healthy people donating bone marrow made up the donors. Both 60 Vbeta primers and 13 Jbeta primers went into the PCR. TCRdb's table, derived via immunoSEQ multiplex PCR, lists solely in-frame clones and lacks some. The table includes some 110,000 clones, 80% to 85% detected once. This sample is part of a study of cytomegalovirus exposure and HLA in healthy donors. Points from the study as a whole: Segments of the TCR beta V type were, in most cases, productive about 87% or about 30% of the time in an earlier analysis. In vitro assays verified that a few CMV-associated chains recognized CMV antigens specifically. More clonal expansion characterized HLA-associated TCR beta chains than equally common others in a later analysis.

This CDR3 region has 13 residues. The V gene lost 2 bases and the J gene lost 4 bases, with 9 bases spanning the gap. Germline V gene sequence: CDR1 PRHDT, CDR2 FYEKMQ (reference sequence). The sample was PBMCs. The receptor comes from a young man in good health and CMV-seronegative. The chain combines TRBV13 with TRBJ2-7, with a possible D match to TRBD1 (5 bases). In DNA, the CDR3 is TGTGCCAGCAGCTTAAGGGGTGGGTACGAGCAGTACTTC. Its protein is CASSLRGGYEQYF.